This entry lists 21 T cell receptor beta chains sequenced from one sample in a study of T cells in Graves' hyperthyroidism and ophthalmopathy. TCR beta CDR3 regions were amplified from RNA transcripts. Initially, a first-round RT-PCR of the TCR CDR3 employed the HTBI primer set. TCRdb re-called the multiplex PCR reads through MiXCR, storing one row per CDR3 protein. The profile covers approximately 630,000 distinct CDR3 sequences, with about 17% appearing a single time and 3.5% to 4% taken by the ten largest. Sequenced input: blood. Every receptor here comes from a woman in her 30s with Graves' hyperthyroidism.

This clonotype was seen at least ten times. The chain recombines TRBV20-1 with TRBJ2-1; D gene ambiguous. The CDR3 runs 14 residues. Germline assignment: CDR1 DFQATT and CDR2 SNEGSKA (reference sequence). The V gene lost 4 bases and the J gene lost 6 bases, with 16 bases spanning the gap. CDR3 in DNA: TGCAGTGCTAACCGTGTCATTGCGTCCAATGAGCAGTTCTTC. This encodes CSANRVIASNEQFF.

This clonotype was counted only a few times. The genes are TRBV11-2 and TRBJ2-7, with 8 bases identical to TRBD2. The germline gives CDR1 SGHAT, CDR2 FQNNGV. The junction had 10 bases not matched to a gene; V was cut back by 5 bases and J by 4 bases. The CDR3 covers 15 residues. The CDR3 sequence is CASSLFSGNWYEQYF. For the CDR3, the DNA is TGTGCCAGCAGCCTGTTTAGCGGGAATTGGTACGAGCAGTACTTC.

This clonotype was recorded at least ten times. This chain connects TRBV3-1 to TRBJ1-1; D is possibly TRBD1 (5 bases). Germline V gene data show CDR1 as LGHDT and CDR2 as YNNKEL (reference sequence). V shed 3 bases and J shed 2 bases, with 13 bases lying between them. The CDR3 covers 15 residues. The CDR3 coding sequence is TGTGCCAGCAGCCATTATACAGGATCCAACACTGAAGCTTTCTTT. Translated, it gives CASSHYTGSNTEAFF.

This clonotype was seen many times. The chain recombines TRBV5-1 with TRBJ2-7; D gene unclear. The CDR3 length is 15 residues. Germline lookup yields CDR1 SGHRS and CDR2 YFSETQ. The V end was cut by 0 bases, the J end by 2 bases, with 12 bases between. The CDR3 DNA sequence: TGCGCCAGCAGCTTGGGGCCAGGTCGTACCTACGAGCAGTACTTC. Protein sequence: CASSLGPGRTYEQYF. The full variable domain, completed using reference TRBV5-1 and TRBJ2-7, is KAGVTQTPRYLIKTRGQQVTLSCSPISGHRSVSWYQQTPGQGLQFLFEYFSETQRNKGNFPGRFSGRQFSNSRSEMNVSTLELGDSALYLCASSLGPGRTYEQYFGPGTRLTVT.

This clonotype has at least ten counts. The chain is built from TRBV27 and TRBJ2-3; D is ambiguous. With 3 bases removed from V and 5 bases from J, the gap between germline ends came to 12 bases. Per germline, CDR1 MNHEY and CDR2 SMNVEV (reference sequence). This CDR3 contains 14 residues. CDR3 region: CASSFPLDGDTQYF. CDR3 nucleotide sequence: TGTGCCAGCAGTTTCCCCCTGGACGGAGATACGCAGTATTTT.

This clonotype was recorded at least ten times. The rearrangement joins TRBV20-1 to TRBJ2-7; TRBD2 is a possible D gene (7 bases). The CDR3 sequence is 16 residues long. CDR1 is DFQATT and CDR2 is SNEGSKA in the germline V gene (reference sequence). Trimming removed 2 bases from V and 5 bases from J, with 22 bases in between. This CDR3 reads CSARRGEGGGQNEQYF. The DNA of the CDR3 is TGCAGTGCTAGAAGAGGGGAAGGGGGAGGGCAGAACGAGCAGTACTTC.

This clonotype was seen more than once but under ten times. V is TRBV18 and J is TRBJ1-1, with D maybe TRBD1 (5 bases). Trimming cost V 6 bases and J 4 bases, with 18 bases left between them. CDR1 is KGHSH and CDR2 is LQKENI in the germline V gene. The CDR3 is made up of 15 amino acids. The CDR3 loop reads CASSGVGAGGTEAFF. The CDR3, as DNA: TGTGCCAGCTCCGGAGTCGGGGCTGGGGGCACTGAAGCTTTCTTT.

This clonotype was found a few times. This chain joins TRBV5-1 and TRBJ2-3; weak D call: TRBD1 (5 bases). There are 15 residues in the CDR3. V was clipped by 1 base and J by 5 bases, with 14 bases between them. Germline values: CDR1 SGHRS, CDR2 YFSETQ. This CDR3 is CASSLSGRAVDTQYF. The DNA of the CDR3 is TGCGCCAGCAGCTTGAGTGGCAGGGCGGTAGATACGCAGTATTTT.

V usage is TRBV5-1 and J usage is TRBJ2-7; TRBD1 agrees at 7 bases. Germline V CDR1 and CDR2: SGHRS, YFSETQ. V lost 2 bases, J lost 2 bases, and 4 bases stayed unmatched. The CDR3 is 14 amino acids. The CDR3 loop is CASSFGDSAYEQYF. The CDR3 coding sequence is TGCGCCAGCAGCTTCGGGGACAGCGCCTACGAGCAGTACTTC.

This clonotype was seen at least ten times. This chain links TRBV12-5 with TRBJ2-1, with D unclear. With 0 bases removed from V and 4 bases from J, the gap between germline ends came to 7 bases. CDR3 length: 14 residues. Per the germline V gene, CDR1 is LGHNT and CDR2 is FRNRAP. The CDR3 loop reads CASGLVGVYNEQFF. The CDR3 DNA reads as TGTGCTAGTGGTTTGGTGGGTGTATACAATGAGCAGTTCTTC. The full variable domain, its missing parts supplied by reference TRBV12-5 and TRBJ2-1, is DARVTQTPRHKVTEMGQEVTMRCQPILGHNTVFWYRQTMMQGLELLAYFRNRAPLDDSGMPKDRFSAEMPDATLATLKIQPSEPRDSAVYFCASGLVGVYNEQFFGPGTRLTVL.

The chain recombines TRBV5-1 with TRBJ2-3; possible D gene TRBD1, 6 bases. The CDR3 is made up of 14 amino acids. Germline loops: CDR1 SGHRS, CDR2 YFSETQ. Between the trimmed V and J ends, which lost 4 bases and 0 bases, there was a span of 9 bases. This chain's CDR3 is CASSMDSSTDTQYF. The CDR3 DNA reads TGCGCCAGCAGCATGGACAGCAGCACAGATACGCAGTATTTT. The whole variable domain, filled in from reference TRBV5-1 and TRBJ2-3, reads KAGVTQTPRYLIKTRGQQVTLSCSPISGHRSVSWYQQTPGQGLQFLFEYFSETQRNKGNFPGRFSGRQFSNSRSEMNVSTLELGDSALYLCASSMDSSTDTQYFGPGTRLTVL.

This clonotype was picked up many times. The chain is built from TRBV20-1 and TRBJ2-3; 11 bases fit TRBD2. The ends lost 2 bases at V and 8 bases at J; junction bases unmatched: 9. CDR3 length: 15 residues. Looked up from germline, CDR1 is DFQATT and CDR2 is SNEGSKA (reference sequence). The CDR3 is CSARLAGGPPGTQYF. The CDR3 nucleotides read TGCAGTGCTAGATTAGCGGGAGGGCCTCCAGGTACGCAGTATTTT.

This clonotype was seen ten or more times. The chain joins TRBV2 to TRBJ2-3; 10 positions match TRBD2. V shed 0 bases and J 4 bases; nucleotides not matched to a gene: 10. The CDR3 sequence is 18 residues long. The germline gives CDR1 SNHLY, CDR2 FYNNEI. The CDR3 DNA reads as TGTGCCAGCAGTGAAGCGCCCAATCTAGCGGGAGTCCCAGATACGCAGTATTTT. It codes for CASSEAPNLAGVPDTQYF.

This clonotype came up many times. The chain employs TRBV2 and TRBJ2-3, with TRBD2 identical over 9 bases. V lost 5 bases, J lost 1 base, and 4 bases stayed unmatched. Germline CDR1 and CDR2: SNHLY and FYNNEI. This CDR3 contains 15 residues. The CDR3 protein is CASSNSGRGTDTQYF. The CDR3 DNA sequence: TGTGCCAGCAGTAATAGCGGGAGAGGCACAGATACGCAGTATTTT.

This clonotype was counted a few times. The rearrangement joins TRBV7-2 to TRBJ2-7; 9 bases align to TRBD2. Germline V CDR1 and CDR2: SGHTA, FQGNSA. This CDR3 is 16 amino acids long. After removal of 4 bases from V and 4 bases from J, the junction contained 11 bases not matched to a gene. The CDR3: CASSWGHVAGVYEQYF. In DNA form, the CDR3 reads TGTGCCAGCAGCTGGGGACATGTAGCGGGAGTTTACGAGCAGTACTTC. The whole variable domain, remainder taken from reference TRBV7-2 and TRBJ2-7, is GAGVSQSPSNKVTEKGKDVELRCDPISGHTALYWYRQSLGQGLEFLIYFQGNSAPDKSGLPSDRFSAERTGGSVSTLTIQRTQQEDSAVYLCASSWGHVAGVYEQYFGPGTRLTVT.

This clonotype was counted ten times or more. The rearrangement links TRBV4-1 to TRBJ1-2, with D perhaps TRBD1 (5 bases). The CDR3 has 15 residues. The germline CDR1 and CDR2 sequences are MGHRA and YSYEKL. Deletions cut 6 bases from V and 3 bases from J, with 17 bases between. CDR3 DNA: TGCGCCAGCAGGTCTGACAGTGCCAGGGACTATGGCTACACCTTC. Residues: CASRSDSARDYGYTF.

This clonotype has ten or more counts. This rearrangement joins TRBV7-2 to TRBJ2-2, with TRBD2 matching 9 bases. Germline CDR1 reads SGHTA; CDR2 reads FQGNSA. The CDR3 extends over 16 amino acids. The V gene end was trimmed by 7 bases and the J gene end by 4 bases; junction bases not matched to a gene: 10. The CDR3 DNA is TGTGCCAGCAACCGGCGGGGCGGGAGGGGCACCGGGGAGCTGTTTTTT. Its protein is CASNRRGGRGTGELFF.

This clonotype was detected ten times or more. This chain links TRBV3-1 with TRBJ2-3; 10 positions match TRBD2. Germline V lookup: CDR1 LGHDT, CDR2 YNNKEL (reference sequence). The CDR3 runs 16 residues. Trimming cost V 5 bases and J 0 bases; bases outside gene matches: 5. CDR3 nucleotides: TGTGCCAGCAGCTTACTAGCGGGACCTAGCACAGATACGCAGTATTTT. Amino acids: CASSLLAGPSTDTQYF.

Points on this clonotype: This may be a read error, as it is one base from a much larger clone. DNA of the CDR3: TGCAGTGCTAGAGTTAGCAGCACCATCTCCCACGAGCAGTACTTC. Its protein is CSARVSSTISHEQYF. The gene calls are TRBV20-1 and TRBJ2-7; D remains ambiguous. This CDR3 has 15 amino acids. The germline gives CDR1 DFQATT, CDR2 SNEGSKA (reference sequence).

This clonotype was detected only a few times. The chain joins TRBV12-3 or TRBV12-4 to TRBJ2-5; D unclear. Trimming removed 3 bases from V and 5 bases from J, with 13 bases in between. CDR3 length equals 14 residues. This CDR3 reads CASSLGGFTETQYF. The CDR3 DNA reads as TGTGCCAGCAGTTTGGGTGGTTTTACGGAGACCCAGTACTTC.

The chain couples TRBV7-9 to TRBJ1-6; D possibly corresponds to TRBD1 (5 bases). CDR3 size: 16 residues. Per germline, CDR1 SEHNR and CDR2 FQNEAQ (reference sequence). V lost 5 bases and J lost 8, with 19 bases in between. CDR3 residues: CASSNPGRARDSPLHF. The CDR3 region has the DNA TGTGCCAGCAGCAACCCGGGACGGGCTAGGGATTCACCCCTCCACTTT.